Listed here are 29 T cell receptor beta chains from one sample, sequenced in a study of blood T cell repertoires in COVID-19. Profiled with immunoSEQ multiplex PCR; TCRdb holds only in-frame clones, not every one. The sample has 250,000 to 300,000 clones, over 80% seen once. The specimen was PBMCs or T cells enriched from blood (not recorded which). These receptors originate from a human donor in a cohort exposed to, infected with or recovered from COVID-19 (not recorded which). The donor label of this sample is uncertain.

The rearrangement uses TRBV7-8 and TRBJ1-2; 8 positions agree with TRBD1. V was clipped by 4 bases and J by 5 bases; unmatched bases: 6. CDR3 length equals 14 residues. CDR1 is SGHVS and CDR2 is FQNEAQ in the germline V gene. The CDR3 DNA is TGTGCCAGCAGCTCGCCACAGGGGGTTTATGGCTACACCTTC. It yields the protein CASSSPQGVYGYTF.

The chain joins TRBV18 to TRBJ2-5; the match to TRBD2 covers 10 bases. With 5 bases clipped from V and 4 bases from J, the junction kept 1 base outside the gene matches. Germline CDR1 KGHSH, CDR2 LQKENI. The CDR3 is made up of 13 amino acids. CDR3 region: CASSSSGGETQYF. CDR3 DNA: TGTGCCAGCTCATCTAGCGGGGGAGAGACCCAGTACTTC. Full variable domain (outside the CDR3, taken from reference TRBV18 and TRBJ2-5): NAGVMQNPRHLVRRRGQEARLRCSPMKGHSHVYWYRQLPEEGLKFMVYLQKENIIDESGMPKERFSAEFPKEGPSILRIQQVVRGDSAAYFCASSSSGGETQYFGPGTRLLVL.

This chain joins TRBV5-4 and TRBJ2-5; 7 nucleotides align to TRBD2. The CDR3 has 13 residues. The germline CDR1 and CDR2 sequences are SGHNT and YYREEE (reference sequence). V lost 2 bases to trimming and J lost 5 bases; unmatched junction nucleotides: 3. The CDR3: CASSFGLDETQYF. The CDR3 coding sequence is TGTGCCAGCAGCTTTGGACTAGATGAGACCCAGTACTTC.

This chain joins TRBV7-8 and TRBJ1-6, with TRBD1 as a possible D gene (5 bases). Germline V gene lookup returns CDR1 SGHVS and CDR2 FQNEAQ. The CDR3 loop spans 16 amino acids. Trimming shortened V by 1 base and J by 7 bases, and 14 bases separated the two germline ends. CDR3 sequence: CASSLGLGQGNSPLHF. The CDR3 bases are TGTGCCAGCAGCTTAGGGCTTGGGCAGGGCAATTCACCCCTCCACTTT.

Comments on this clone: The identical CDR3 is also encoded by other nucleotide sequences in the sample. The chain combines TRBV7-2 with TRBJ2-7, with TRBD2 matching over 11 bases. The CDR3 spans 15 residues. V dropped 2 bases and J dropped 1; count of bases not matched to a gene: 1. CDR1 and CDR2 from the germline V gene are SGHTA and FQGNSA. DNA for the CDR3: TGTGCCAGCAGCTTACTAGCGGGGGGTTCCTACGAGCAGTACTTC. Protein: CASSLLAGGSYEQYF.

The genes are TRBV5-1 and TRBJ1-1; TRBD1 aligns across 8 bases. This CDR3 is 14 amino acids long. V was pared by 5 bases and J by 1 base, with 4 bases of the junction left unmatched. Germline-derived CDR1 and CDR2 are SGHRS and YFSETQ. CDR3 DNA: TGCGCCAGCAGGAGACAGGGGTCGAACACTGAAGCTTTCTTT. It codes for CASRRQGSNTEAFF.

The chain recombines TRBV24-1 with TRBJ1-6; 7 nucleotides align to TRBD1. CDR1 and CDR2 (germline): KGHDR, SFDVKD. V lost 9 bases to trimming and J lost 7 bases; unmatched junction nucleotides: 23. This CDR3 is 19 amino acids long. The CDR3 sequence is CATRSLGTEPLVANSPLHF. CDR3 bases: TGTGCCACCCGCTCCTTAGGGACAGAGCCTTTGGTAGCCAATTCACCCCTCCACTTT.

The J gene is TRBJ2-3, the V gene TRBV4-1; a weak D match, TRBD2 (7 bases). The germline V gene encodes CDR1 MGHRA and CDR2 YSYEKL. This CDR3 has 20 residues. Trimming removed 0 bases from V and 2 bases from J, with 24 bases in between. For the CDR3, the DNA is TGCGCCAGCAGCCAAGATTGGACCCCCAGGGGAGGGGAGCTCACAGATACGCAGTATTTT. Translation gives CASSQDWTPRGGELTDTQYF.

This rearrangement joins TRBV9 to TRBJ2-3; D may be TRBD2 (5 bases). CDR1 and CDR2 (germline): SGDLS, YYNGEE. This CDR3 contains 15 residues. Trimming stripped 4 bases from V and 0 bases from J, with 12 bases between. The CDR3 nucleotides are TGTGCCAGCAGCTCCGGGGTGGGCAGCACAGATACGCAGTATTTT. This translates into CASSSGVGSTDTQYF.

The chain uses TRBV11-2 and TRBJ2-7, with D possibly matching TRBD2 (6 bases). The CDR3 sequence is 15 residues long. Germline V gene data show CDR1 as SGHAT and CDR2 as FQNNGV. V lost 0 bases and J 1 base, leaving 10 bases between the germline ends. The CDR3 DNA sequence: TGTGCCAGCAGCTTAGATCTTGGGACTTCCTACGAGCAGTACTTC. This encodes CASSLDLGTSYEQYF.

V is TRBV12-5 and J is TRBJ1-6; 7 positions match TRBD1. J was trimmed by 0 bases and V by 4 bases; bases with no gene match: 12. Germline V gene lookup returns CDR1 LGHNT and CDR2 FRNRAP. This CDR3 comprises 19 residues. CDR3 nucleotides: TGTGCTAGTGGTTCAGGGGGACAGACGTATAGCTCCTATAATTCACCCCTCCACTTT. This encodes CASGSGGQTYSSYNSPLHF.

The CDR3 bases are TGCGCCAGCAGCTTGGCGCCGGGACTAGCGGAGCCAAGGGGCGAGACCCAGTACTTC. It specifies CASSLAPGLAEPRGETQYF. V is TRBV5-1 and J is TRBJ2-5, with 11 bases identical to TRBD2. Germline CDR1 is SGHRS and CDR2 is YFSETQ. Trimming took 0 bases from V and 5 from J; bases not matched to a gene: 15. This CDR3 spans 19 amino acids.

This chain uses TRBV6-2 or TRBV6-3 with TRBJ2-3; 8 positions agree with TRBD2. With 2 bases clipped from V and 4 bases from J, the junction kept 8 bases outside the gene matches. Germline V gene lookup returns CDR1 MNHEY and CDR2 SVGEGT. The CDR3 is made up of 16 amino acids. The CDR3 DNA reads TGTGCCAGCAGTTACGGAAGCGGGGGTGGCGCAGATACGCAGTATTTT. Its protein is CASSYGSGGGADTQYF.

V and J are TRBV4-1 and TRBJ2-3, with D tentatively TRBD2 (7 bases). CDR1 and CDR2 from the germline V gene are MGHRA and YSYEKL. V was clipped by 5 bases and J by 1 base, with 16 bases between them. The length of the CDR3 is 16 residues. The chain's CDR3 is CASSSVGGGRTDTQYF. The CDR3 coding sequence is TGCGCCAGCAGCTCAGTTGGGGGGGGGCGCACAGATACGCAGTATTTT.

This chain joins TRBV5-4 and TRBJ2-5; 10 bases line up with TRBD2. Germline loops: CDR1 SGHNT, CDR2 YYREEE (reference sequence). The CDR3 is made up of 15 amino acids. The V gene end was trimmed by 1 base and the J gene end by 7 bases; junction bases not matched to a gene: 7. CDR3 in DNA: TGTGCCAGCAGCTTGAAAGCTAGCGGGGGTGGGACCCAGTACTTC. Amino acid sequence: CASSLKASGGGTQYF. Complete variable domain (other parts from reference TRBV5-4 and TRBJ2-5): ETGVTQSPTHLIKTRGQQVTLRCSSQSGHNTVSWYQQALGQGPQFIFQYYREEENGRGNFPPRFSGLQFPNYSSELNVNALELDDSALYLCASSLKASGGGTQYFGPGTRLLVL.

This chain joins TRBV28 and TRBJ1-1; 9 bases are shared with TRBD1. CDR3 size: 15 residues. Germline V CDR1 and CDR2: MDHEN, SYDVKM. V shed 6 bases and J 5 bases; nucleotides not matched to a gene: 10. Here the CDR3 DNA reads TGTGCCAGCAGCTGGACAGGGGCGAGAGGAACTGAAGCTTTCTTT. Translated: CASSWTGARGTEAFF.

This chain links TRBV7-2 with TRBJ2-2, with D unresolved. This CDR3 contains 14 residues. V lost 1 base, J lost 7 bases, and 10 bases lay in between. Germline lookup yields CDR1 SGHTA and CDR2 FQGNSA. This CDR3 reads CASSLVRVGGELFF. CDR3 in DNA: TGTGCCAGCAGCTTAGTAAGAGTTGGCGGGGAGCTGTTTTTT.

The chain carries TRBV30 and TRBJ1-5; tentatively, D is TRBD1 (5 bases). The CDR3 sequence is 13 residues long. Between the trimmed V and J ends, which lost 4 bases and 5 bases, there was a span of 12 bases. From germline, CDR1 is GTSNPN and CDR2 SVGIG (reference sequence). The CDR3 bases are TGTGCCTGGACCGGGGGGATGGATCAGCCCCAGCATTTT. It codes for CAWTGGMDQPQHF.

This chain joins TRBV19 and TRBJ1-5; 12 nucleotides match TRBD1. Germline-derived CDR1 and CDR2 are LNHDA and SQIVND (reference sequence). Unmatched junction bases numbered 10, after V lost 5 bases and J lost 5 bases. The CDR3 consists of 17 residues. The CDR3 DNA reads TGTGCCAGTAGTCCTGATTACCGGGACAGGGGGCATCAGCCCCAGCATTTT. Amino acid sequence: CASSPDYRDRGHQPQHF.

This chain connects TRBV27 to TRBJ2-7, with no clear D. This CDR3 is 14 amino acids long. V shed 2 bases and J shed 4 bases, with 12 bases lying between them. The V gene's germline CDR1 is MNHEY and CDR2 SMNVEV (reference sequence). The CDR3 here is CASSLGQVGYEQYF. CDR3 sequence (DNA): TGTGCCAGCAGTTTAGGTCAGGTGGGTTACGAGCAGTACTTC.

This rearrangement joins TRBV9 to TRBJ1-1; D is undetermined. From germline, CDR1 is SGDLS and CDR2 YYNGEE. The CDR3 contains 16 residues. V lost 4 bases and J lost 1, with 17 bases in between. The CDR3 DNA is TGTGCCAGCAGCCTTGGGTTTTCGGCGGAGAACACTGAAGCTTTCTTT. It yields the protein CASSLGFSAENTEAFF.

The CDR3 loop is CASGSQGSNTGELFF. The CDR3 DNA is TGTGCCAGCGGGTCCCAGGGATCGAACACCGGGGAGCTGTTTTTT. The chain has TRBV7-2 and TRBJ2-2; D perhaps matches TRBD1 (5 bases). Germline lookup yields CDR1 SGHTA and CDR2 FQGNSA. The CDR3 extends over 15 amino acids. Trimming cost V 8 bases and J 0 bases, with 13 bases left between them.

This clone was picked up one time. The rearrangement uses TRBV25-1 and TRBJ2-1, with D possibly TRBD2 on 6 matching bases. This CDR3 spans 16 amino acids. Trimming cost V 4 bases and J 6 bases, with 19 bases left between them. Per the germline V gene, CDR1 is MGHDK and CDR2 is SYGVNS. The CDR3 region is CASSVPGGAQGNEQFF. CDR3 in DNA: TGTGCCAGCAGTGTCCCAGGAGGGGCCCAAGGCAATGAGCAGTTCTTC.

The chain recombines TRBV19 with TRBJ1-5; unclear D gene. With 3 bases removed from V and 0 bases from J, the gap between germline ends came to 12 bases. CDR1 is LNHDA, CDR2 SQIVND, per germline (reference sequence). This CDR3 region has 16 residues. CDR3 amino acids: CASSMKPPSSNQPQHF. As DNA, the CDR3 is TGTGCCAGTAGTATGAAACCACCGAGTAGCAATCAGCCCCAGCATTTT.

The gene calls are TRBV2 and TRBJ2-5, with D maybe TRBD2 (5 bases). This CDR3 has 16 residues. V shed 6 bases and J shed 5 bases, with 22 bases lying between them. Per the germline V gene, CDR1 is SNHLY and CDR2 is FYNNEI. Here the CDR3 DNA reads TGTGCCAGCAGCCCGATTGGTGAGGGTGGCCGGGAGACCCAGTACTTC. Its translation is CASSPIGEGGRETQYF.

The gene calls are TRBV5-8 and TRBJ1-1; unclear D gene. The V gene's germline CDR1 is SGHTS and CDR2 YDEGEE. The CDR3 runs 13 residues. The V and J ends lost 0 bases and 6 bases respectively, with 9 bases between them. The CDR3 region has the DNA TGTGCCAGCAGCTTGGCCCTACTACCTGAAGCTTTCTTT. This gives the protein CASSLALLPEAFF.

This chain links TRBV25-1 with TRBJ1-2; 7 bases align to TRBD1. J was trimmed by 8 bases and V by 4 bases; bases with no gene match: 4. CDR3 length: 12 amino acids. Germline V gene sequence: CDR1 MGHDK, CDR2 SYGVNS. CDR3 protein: CASSGEGGGYTF. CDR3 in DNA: TGTGCCAGCAGTGGGGAAGGGGGCGGCTACACCTTC.

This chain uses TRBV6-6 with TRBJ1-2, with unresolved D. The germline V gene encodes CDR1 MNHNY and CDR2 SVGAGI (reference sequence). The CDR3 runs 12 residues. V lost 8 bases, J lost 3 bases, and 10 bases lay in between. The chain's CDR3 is CASRRGDYGYTF. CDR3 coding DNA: TGTGCCAGCCGCAGAGGAGACTATGGCTACACCTTC.

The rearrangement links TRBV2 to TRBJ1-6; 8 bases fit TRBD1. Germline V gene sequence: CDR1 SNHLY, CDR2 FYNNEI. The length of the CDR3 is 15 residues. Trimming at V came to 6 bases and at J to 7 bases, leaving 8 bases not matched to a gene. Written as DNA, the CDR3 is TGTGCCAGCAGCGTGGACAGGGCCTCAAATTCACCCCTCCACTTT. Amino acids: CASSVDRASNSPLHF. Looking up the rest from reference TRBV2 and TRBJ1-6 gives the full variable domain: EPEVTQTPSHQVTQMGQEVILRCVPISNHLYFYWYRQILGQKVEFLVSFYNNEISEKSEIFDDQFSVERPDGSNFTLKIRSTKLEDSAMYFCASSVDRASNSPLHFGNGTRLTVT.